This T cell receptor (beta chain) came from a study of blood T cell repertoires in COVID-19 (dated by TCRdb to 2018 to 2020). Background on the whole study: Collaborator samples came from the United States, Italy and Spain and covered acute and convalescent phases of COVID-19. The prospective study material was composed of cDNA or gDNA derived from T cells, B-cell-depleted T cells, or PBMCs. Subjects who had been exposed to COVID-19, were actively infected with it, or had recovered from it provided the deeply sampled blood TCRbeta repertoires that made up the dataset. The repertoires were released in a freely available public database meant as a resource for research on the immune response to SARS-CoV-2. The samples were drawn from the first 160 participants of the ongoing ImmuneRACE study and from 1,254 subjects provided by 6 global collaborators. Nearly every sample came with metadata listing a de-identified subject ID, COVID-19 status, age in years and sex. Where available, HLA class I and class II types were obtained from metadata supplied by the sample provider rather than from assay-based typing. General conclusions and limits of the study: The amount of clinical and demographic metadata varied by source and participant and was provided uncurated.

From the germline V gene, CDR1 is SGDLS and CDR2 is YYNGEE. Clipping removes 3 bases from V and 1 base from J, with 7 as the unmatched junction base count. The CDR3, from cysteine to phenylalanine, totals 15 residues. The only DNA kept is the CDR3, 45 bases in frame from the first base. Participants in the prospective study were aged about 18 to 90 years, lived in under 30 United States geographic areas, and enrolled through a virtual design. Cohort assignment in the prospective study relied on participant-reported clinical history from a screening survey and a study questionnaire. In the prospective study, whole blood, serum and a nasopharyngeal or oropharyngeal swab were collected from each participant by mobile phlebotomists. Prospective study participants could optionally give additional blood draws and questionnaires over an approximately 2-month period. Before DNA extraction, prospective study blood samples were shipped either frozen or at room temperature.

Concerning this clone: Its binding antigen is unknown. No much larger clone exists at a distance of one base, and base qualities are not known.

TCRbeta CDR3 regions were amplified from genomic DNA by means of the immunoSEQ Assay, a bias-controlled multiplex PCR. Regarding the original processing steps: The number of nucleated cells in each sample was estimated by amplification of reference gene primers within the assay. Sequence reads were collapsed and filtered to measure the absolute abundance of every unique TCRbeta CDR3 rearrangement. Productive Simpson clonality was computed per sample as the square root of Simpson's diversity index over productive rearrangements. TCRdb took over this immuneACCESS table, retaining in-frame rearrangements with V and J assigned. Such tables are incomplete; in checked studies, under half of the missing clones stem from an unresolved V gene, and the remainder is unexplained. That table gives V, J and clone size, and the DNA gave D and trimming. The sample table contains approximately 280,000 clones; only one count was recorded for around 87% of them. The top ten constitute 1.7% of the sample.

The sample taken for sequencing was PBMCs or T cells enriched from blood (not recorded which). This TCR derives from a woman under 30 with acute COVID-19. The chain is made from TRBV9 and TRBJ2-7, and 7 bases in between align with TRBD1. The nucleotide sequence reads TGTGCCAGCAGCGCCAGCGACAGGGTGTCCTACGAGCAGTACTTC. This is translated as CASSASDRVSYEQYF.